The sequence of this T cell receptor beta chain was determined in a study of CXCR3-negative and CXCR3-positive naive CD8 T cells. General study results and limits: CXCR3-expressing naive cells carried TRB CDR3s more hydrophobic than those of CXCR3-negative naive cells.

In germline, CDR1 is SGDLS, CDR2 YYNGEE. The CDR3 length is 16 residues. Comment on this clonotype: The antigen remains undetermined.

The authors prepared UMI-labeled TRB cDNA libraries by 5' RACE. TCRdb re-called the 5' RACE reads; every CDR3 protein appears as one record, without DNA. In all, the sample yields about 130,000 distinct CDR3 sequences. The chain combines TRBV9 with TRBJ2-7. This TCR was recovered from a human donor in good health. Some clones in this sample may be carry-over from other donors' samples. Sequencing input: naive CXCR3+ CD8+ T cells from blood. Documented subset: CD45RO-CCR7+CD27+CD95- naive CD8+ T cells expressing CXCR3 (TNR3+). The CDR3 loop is CASSVAGELTLGEQYF.